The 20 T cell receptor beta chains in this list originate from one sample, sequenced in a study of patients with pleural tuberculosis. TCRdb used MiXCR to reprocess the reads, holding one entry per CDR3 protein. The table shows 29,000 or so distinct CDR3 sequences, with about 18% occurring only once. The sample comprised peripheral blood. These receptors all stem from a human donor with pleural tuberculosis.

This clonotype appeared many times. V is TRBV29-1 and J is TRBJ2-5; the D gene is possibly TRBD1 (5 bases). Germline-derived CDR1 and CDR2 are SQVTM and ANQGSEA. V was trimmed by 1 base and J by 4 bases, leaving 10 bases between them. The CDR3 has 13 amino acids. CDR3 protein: CSVEVARAETQYF. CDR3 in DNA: TGCAGCGTTGAAGTGGCCAGGGCAGAGACCCAGTACTTC.

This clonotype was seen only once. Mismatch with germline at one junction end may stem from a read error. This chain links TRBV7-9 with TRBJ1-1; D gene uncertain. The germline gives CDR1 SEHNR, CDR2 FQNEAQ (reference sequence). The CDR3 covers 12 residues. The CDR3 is CASSLGSTEALF. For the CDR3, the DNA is TGTGCCAGCAGCTTAGGCTCAACTGAGGCTCTCTTT.

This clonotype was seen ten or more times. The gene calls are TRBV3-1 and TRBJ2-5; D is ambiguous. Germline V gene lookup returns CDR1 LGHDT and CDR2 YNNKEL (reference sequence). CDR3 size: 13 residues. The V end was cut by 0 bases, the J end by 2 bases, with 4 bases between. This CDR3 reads CASSQEFQETQYF. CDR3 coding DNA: TGTGCCAGCAGCCAAGAGTTTCAAGAGACCCAGTACTTC.

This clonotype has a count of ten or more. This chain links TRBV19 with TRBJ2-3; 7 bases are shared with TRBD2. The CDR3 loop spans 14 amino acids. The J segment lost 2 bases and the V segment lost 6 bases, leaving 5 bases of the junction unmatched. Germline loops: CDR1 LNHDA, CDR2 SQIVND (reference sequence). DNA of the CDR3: TGTGCCAGTAGCCTAGCGGCCGTCACAGATACGCAGTATTTT. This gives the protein CASSLAAVTDTQYF.

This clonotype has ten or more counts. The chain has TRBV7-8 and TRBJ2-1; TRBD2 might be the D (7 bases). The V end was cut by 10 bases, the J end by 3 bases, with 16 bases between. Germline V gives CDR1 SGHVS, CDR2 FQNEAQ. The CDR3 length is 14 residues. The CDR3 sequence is CATGASGRYNEQFF. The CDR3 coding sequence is TGTGCCACAGGGGCTAGCGGACGCTACAATGAGCAGTTCTTC.

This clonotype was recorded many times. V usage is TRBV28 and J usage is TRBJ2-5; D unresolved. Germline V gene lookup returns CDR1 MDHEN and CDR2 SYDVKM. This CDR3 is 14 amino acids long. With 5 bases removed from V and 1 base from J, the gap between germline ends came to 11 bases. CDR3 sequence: CASSKVGLQETQYF. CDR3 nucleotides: TGTGCCAGCAGTAAAGTAGGGCTCCAAGAGACCCAGTACTTC.

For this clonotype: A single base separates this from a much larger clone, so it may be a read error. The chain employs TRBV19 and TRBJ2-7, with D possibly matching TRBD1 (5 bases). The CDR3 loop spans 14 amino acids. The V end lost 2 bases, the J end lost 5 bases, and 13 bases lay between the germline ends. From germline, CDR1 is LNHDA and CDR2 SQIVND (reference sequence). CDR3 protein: CASSIRQRPHEQYF. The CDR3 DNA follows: TGTGCCAGTAGTATAAGACAGCGACCCCACGAGCAGTACTTC. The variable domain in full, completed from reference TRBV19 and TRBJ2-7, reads DGGITQSPKYLFRKEGQNVTLSCEQNLNHDAMYWYRQDPGQGLRLIYYSQIVNDFQKGDIAEGYSVSREKKESFPLTVTSAQKNPTAFYLCASSIRQRPHEQYFGPGTRLTVT.

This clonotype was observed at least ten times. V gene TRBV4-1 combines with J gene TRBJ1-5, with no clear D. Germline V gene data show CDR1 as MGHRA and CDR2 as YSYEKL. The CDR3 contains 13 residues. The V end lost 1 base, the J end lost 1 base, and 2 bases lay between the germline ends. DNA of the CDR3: TGCGCCAGCAGCCAAGGAAGCAATCAGCCCCAGCATTTT. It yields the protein CASSQGSNQPQHF.

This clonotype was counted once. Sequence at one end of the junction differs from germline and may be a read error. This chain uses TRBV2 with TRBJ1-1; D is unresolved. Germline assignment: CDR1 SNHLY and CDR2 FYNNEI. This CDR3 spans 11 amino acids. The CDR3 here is CASSRLTEAFF. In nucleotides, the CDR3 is TGTGCTAGCAGCCGGCTCACTGAAGCTTTCTTT.

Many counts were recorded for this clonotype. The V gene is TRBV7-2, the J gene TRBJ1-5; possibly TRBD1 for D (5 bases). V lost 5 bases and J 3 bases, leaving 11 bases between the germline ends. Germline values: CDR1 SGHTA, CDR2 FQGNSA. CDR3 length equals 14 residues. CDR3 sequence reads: CASSNPGPNQPQHF. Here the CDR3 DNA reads TGTGCCAGCAGCAACCCAGGGCCCAATCAGCCCCAGCATTTT.

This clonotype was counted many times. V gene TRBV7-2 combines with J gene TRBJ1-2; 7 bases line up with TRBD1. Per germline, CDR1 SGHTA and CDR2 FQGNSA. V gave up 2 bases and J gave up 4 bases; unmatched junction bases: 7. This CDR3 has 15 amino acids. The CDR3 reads CASSLRVTGSYGYTF. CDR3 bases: TGTGCCAGCAGCTTAAGGGTGACAGGGTCCTATGGCTACACCTTC.

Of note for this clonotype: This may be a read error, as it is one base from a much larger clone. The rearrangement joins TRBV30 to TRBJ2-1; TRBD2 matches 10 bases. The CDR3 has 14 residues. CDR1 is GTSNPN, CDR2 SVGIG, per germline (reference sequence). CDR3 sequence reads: CAWSSGLARNEQLF. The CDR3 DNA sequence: TGTGCCTGGAGTTCGGGACTAGCGCGGAATGAGCAGCTCTTC.

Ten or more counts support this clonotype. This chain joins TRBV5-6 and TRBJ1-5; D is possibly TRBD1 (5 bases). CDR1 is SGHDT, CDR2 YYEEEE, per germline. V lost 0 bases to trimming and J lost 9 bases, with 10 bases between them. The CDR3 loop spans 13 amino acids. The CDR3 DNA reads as TGTGCCAGCAGCTTGGCAGGGAGTACGCCCCAGCATTTT. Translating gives CASSLAGSTPQHF.

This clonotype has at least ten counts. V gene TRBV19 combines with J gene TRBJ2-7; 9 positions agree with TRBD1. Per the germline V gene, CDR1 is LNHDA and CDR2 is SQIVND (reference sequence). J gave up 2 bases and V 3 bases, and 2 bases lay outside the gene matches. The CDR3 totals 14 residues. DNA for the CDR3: TGTGCCAGTAGTATGGGACAGGGCCCCTACGAGCAGTACTTC. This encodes CASSMGQGPYEQYF.

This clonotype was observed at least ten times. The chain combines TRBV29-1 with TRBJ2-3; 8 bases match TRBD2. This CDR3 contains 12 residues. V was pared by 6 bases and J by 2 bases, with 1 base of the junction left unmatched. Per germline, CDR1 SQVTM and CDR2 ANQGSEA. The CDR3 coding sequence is TGCAGCGTGACTAGCGCCACAGATACGCAGTATTTT. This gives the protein CSVTSATDTQYF.

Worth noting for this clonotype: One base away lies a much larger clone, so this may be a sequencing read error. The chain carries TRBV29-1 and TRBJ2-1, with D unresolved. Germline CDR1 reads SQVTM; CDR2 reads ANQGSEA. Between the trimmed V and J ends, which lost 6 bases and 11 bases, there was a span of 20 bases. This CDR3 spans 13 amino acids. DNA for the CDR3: TGCAGCGTCCGGCGGAGAGGTTCAGGTAAGCAGTTCTTC. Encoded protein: CSVRRRGSGKQFF.

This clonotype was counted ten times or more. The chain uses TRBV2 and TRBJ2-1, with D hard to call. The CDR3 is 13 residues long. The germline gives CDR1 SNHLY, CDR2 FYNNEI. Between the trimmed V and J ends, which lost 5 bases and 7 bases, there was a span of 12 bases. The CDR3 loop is CASSRLGRNEQFF. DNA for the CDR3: TGTGCCAGCAGTCGGTTGGGTAGAAATGAGCAGTTCTTC.

CDR3 region: CASSQGGPDTQYF. The CDR3 bases are TGTGCCAGCAGTCAGGGGGGGCCAGATACGCAGTATTTT. The chain couples TRBV28 to TRBJ2-3; perhaps D is TRBD1 or TRBD2 (7 bases each). V lost 5 bases, J lost 4 bases, and 10 bases lay in between. The CDR3 has 13 amino acids. Germline V CDR1 and CDR2: MDHEN, SYDVKM.

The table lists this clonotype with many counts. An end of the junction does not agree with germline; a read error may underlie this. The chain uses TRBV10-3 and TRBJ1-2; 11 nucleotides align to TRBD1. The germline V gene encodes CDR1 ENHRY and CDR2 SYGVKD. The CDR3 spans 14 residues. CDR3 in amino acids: CAISGTGGPYGYTF. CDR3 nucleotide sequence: TGTGCCATTAGTGGGACAGGGGGGCCCTATGGCTACACCTTC.

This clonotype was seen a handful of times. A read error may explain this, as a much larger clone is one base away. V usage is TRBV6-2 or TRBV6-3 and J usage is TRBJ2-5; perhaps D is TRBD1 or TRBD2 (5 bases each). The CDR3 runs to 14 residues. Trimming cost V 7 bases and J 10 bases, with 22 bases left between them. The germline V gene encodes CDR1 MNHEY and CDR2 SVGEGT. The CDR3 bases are TGTGCCAGCACCCACCGCCGGGGCCACCGACACCAGTACTTC. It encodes CASTHRRGHRHQYF.